One sample yielded the 23 T cell receptor beta chains listed below, sequenced in a study of blood T cell repertoires in COVID-19. The repertoire was sequenced with immunoSEQ multiplex PCR; TCRdb's copy has only in-frame clones and lacks some. The profile shows some 370,000 clones, around 83% of them singletons. Specimen: PBMCs or T cells enriched from blood (not recorded which). The receptors were gathered from a woman aged 45-65 years who had recovered from COVID-19.

In the case of this clone: At one end, the junction sequence differs from germline, possibly due to a read error. The chain recombines TRBV7-9 with TRBJ2-4; 7 bases are shared with TRBD1. The CDR3 length is 12 residues. CDR1 SEHNR and CDR2 FQNEAQ come from the germline V gene (reference sequence). The CDR3 reads CASSPQDRNLDF. The DNA of the CDR3 is TGTGCCAGCAGTCCACAGGACAGGAATCTTGACTTC.

This clone was observed once. This chain joins TRBV3-1 (or the pseudogene TRBV3-2) and TRBJ1-3, with D possibly being TRBD1 (5 bases). CDR3 length: 16 amino acids. In germline, CDR1 is LGHDT, CDR2 YNNKEL (reference sequence). The ends were cut back, 0 bases at V and 7 bases at J, with 16 bases in the middle. The CDR3 DNA follows: TGTGCCAGCAGCCAAGAAGCGACAGCCCGCATGAACACCATATATTTT. Residues: CASSQEATARMNTIYF.

The chain recombines TRBV7-3 with TRBJ2-3; D perhaps matches TRBD2 (7 bases). Germline V lookup: CDR1 SGHTA, CDR2 FQGTGA. Between the trimmed V and J ends, which lost 2 bases and 6 bases, there was a span of 18 bases. The CDR3 runs 16 residues. CDR3 protein: CASSLSRGAGEDTQYF. The CDR3 region has the DNA TGTGCCAGCAGCTTATCCCGGGGGGCTGGGGAGGATACGCAGTATTTT.

This sequence joins TRBV6-5 and TRBJ1-6; 8 positions match TRBD1. This CDR3 has 16 amino acids. With V trimmed by 0 bases and J by 11 bases, 9 bases remained unmatched. The V gene's germline CDR1 is MNHEY and CDR2 SVGAGI. This CDR3 reads CASSYSTDRVGAPLHF. The CDR3 DNA follows: TGTGCCAGCAGTTACTCGACGGACAGGGTGGGTGCACCCCTCCACTTT.

V is TRBV24-1 and J is TRBJ2-3, with 8 positions matching TRBD2. This CDR3 has 14 amino acids. Germline values: CDR1 KGHDR, CDR2 SFDVKD. V shed 6 bases and J 4 bases; nucleotides not matched to a gene: 5. The CDR3 region has the DNA TGTGCCACCAGTAAAGGACTAGCATCAGATACGCAGTATTTT. Protein: CATSKGLASDTQYF.

This clone was seen more than once but under ten times. The chain has TRBV5-8 and TRBJ2-7; 7 bases are shared with TRBD1. The CDR3 has 16 amino acids. V lost 4 bases, J lost 1 base, and 11 bases stayed unmatched. Germline loops: CDR1 SGHTS, CDR2 YDEGEE. This CDR3 reads CASSRLIGGASYEQYF. The CDR3 bases are TGTGCCAGCAGCCGGCTTATAGGGGGCGCTTCCTACGAGCAGTACTTC. The variable domain in full, with the rest retrieved from reference TRBV5-8 and TRBJ2-7, is EAGVTQSPTHLIKTRGQQATLRCSPISGHTSVYWYQQALGLGLQFLLWYDEGEERNRGNFPPRFSGRQFPNYSSELNVNALELEDSALYLCASSRLIGGASYEQYFGPGTRLTVT.

This chain uses TRBV19 with TRBJ1-3; D is unclear. There are 15 residues in the CDR3. V shed 7 bases and J shed 2 bases, with 15 bases lying between them. Per the germline V gene, CDR1 is LNHDA and CDR2 is SQIVND (reference sequence). CDR3 nucleotides: TGTGCCAGTATGTCGGGGATCGGAGCTGGAAACACCATATATTTT. Translated: CASMSGIGAGNTIYF.

This CDR3 reads CAWRRTENTEAFF. DNA of the CDR3: TGTGCCTGGAGGCGTACAGAGAACACTGAAGCTTTCTTT. The gene calls are TRBV30 and TRBJ1-1; D is unclear. The germline V and J ends were trimmed by 3 bases and 1 base, with 9 bases remaining between them. Germline V gene data show CDR1 as GTSNPN and CDR2 as SVGIG (reference sequence). The CDR3 sequence is 13 residues long.

The rearrangement uses TRBV6-5 and TRBJ1-3; possibly TRBD1 for D (6 bases). The CDR3 spans 15 residues. Germline assignment: CDR1 MNHEY and CDR2 SVGAGI. V was trimmed by 6 bases and J by 2 bases, leaving 14 bases between them. CDR3 in amino acids: CASRRGHPTGNTIYF. DNA of the CDR3: TGTGCCAGCAGGAGGGGACACCCGACTGGAAACACCATATATTTT.

This chain uses TRBV6-5 with TRBJ1-5; tentatively, D is TRBD1 (6 bases). Germline V gene data show CDR1 as MNHEY and CDR2 as SVGAGI. The V and J ends lost 5 bases and 7 bases respectively, with 15 bases between them. This CDR3 contains 14 residues. In DNA form, the CDR3 reads TGTGCCAGCAGTCTGACAGGACTCGACCAGCCCCAGCATTTT. It codes for CASSLTGLDQPQHF.

In this sample, this clone turned up once. The V call is TRBV5-4, the J call TRBJ2-1; the match to TRBD2 covers 10 bases. Germline V gene lookup returns CDR1 SGHNT and CDR2 YYREEE (reference sequence). There are 17 residues in the CDR3. Trimming took 4 bases from V and 0 from J; bases not matched to a gene: 7. CDR3 region: CASSLGTSASSYNEQFF. CDR3 nucleotides: TGTGCCAGCAGCCTCGGGACTAGCGCTAGCTCCTACAATGAGCAGTTCTTC.

This clone has just a few counts. The chain combines TRBV18 with TRBJ2-7, with TRBD1 identical over 7 bases. Germline assignment: CDR1 KGHSH and CDR2 LQKENI. The CDR3 totals 15 residues. V gave up 2 bases and J gave up 5 bases; unmatched junction bases: 9. The CDR3 loop reads CASSPRTGGFHEQYF. CDR3 coding DNA: TGTGCCAGCTCACCAAGGACAGGAGGTTTCCACGAGCAGTACTTC.

The count of this clone is one. This chain joins TRBV10-3 and TRBJ2-5; TRBD2 matches at 7 bases. The CDR3 sequence is 15 residues long. Trimming took 6 bases from V and 1 from J; bases not matched to a gene: 8. Germline values: CDR1 ENHRY, CDR2 SYGVKD. CDR3 loop: CAISLGRDFQETQYF. The CDR3 bases are TGTGCCATCAGCCTTGGGAGGGACTTCCAAGAGACCCAGTACTTC.

This clone appeared once. This rearrangement joins TRBV2 to TRBJ1-6; TRBD1 might be the D (6 bases). The CDR3 is made up of 18 amino acids. The V end was cut by 4 bases, the J end by 0 bases, with 16 bases between. Germline CDR1 SNHLY, CDR2 FYNNEI. CDR3 nucleotide sequence: TGTGCCAGCAGTGGAGGGATCAGGGGCAGCTCCTATAATTCACCCCTCCACTTT. As protein: CASSGGIRGSSYNSPLHF.

V gene TRBV19 combines with J gene TRBJ1-3; 9 bases line up with TRBD1. The V and J ends lost 3 bases and 3 bases, in that order; junction bases with no gene match: 3. The CDR3 spans 15 residues. Germline values: CDR1 LNHDA, CDR2 SQIVND (reference sequence). As DNA, the CDR3 is TGTGCCAGTAGTATTGGGACAGGGAATGGAAACACCATATATTTT. Translation: CASSIGTGNGNTIYF.

The V gene is TRBV6-5, the J gene TRBJ2-1; 9 nucleotides align to TRBD1. V lost 6 bases and J lost 9; bases outside the gene matches: 9. The CDR3 has 14 residues. Germline V gene data show CDR1 as MNHEY and CDR2 as SVGAGI. The CDR3 DNA reads as TGTGCCAGCAGACTCGGACAGGGGTGGGGTGAGCAGTTCTTC. This translates into CASRLGQGWGEQFF.

This chain joins TRBV6-5 and TRBJ1-1, with TRBD1 as a possible D gene (5 bases). In germline, CDR1 is MNHEY, CDR2 SVGAGI. The germline V and J ends were trimmed by 7 bases and 4 bases, with 10 bases remaining between them. This CDR3 comprises 12 residues. As DNA, the CDR3 is TGTGCCAGCAAGACGGGGGGCACTGAAGCTTTCTTT. Its translation is CASKTGGTEAFF.

The J gene is TRBJ2-3, the V gene TRBV5-5; D is perhaps TRBD2 (5 bases). CDR1 and CDR2 (germline): SGHKS, YYEKEE (reference sequence). V was pared by 4 bases and J by 4 bases, with 13 bases between. CDR3 size: 14 residues. CDR3 in amino acids: CASSPDLGADTQYF. CDR3 coding DNA: TGTGCCAGCAGCCCGGACCTGGGAGCAGATACGCAGTATTTT.

The chain links TRBV5-1 to TRBJ2-3; 9 bases agree with TRBD2. Germline trimming cut 4 bases from V and 6 bases from J; bases unmatched to any gene: 6. Germline-derived CDR1 and CDR2 are SGHRS and YFSETQ. CDR3 size: 14 residues. The CDR3 loop is CASSGGGRADTQYF. CDR3 DNA: TGCGCCAGCAGCGGGGGCGGGAGGGCGGATACGCAGTATTTT.

The V call is TRBV7-3, the J call TRBJ2-3, with 12 bases matching TRBD2. Trimming cost V 4 bases and J 4 bases; bases outside gene matches: 18. CDR1 SGHTA and CDR2 FQGTGA come from the germline V gene. This CDR3 contains 20 residues. CDR3 amino acids: CASSSPGPSGRAREADTQYF. For the CDR3, the DNA is TGTGCCAGCAGCTCACCCGGCCCTAGCGGGAGGGCCCGGGAGGCAGATACGCAGTATTTT.

The rearrangement links TRBV11-2 to TRBJ1-1; 7 bases are shared with TRBD1. Germline CDR1 is SGHAT and CDR2 is FQNNGV. Unmatched junction bases numbered 8, after V lost 5 bases and J lost 8 bases. CDR3 length equals 13 residues. CDR3 protein: CASSPDRKFEAFF. The DNA for the CDR3 is TGTGCCAGCAGCCCGGACAGGAAATTCGAAGCTTTCTTT.

This clone was observed a few times. This chain joins TRBV30 and TRBJ1-4, with D hard to call. V gave up 5 bases and J gave up 8 bases, with 15 bases separating them. The CDR3 length is 13 residues. CDR1 and CDR2 (germline): GTSNPN, SVGIG (reference sequence). This CDR3 reads CAWARDAGEKLFF. In DNA, the CDR3 is TGTGCCTGGGCCCGGGATGCAGGAGAAAAACTGTTTTTT.

This chain uses TRBV5-1 with TRBJ2-3; TRBD1 is a possible D gene (5 bases). CDR1 and CDR2 from the germline V gene are SGHRS and YFSETQ. Trimming cost V 4 bases and J 0 bases, with 12 bases left between them. This CDR3 contains 15 residues. CDR3: CASSHLTESTDTQYF. The CDR3, as DNA: TGCGCCAGCAGCCACTTGACAGAAAGCACAGATACGCAGTATTTT. The whole variable domain, remainder taken from reference TRBV5-1 and TRBJ2-3, is KAGVTQTPRYLIKTRGQQVTLSCSPISGHRSVSWYQQTPGQGLQFLFEYFSETQRNKGNFPGRFSGRQFSNSRSEMNVSTLELGDSALYLCASSHLTESTDTQYFGPGTRLTVL.